This T cell receptor (beta chain) was profiled in a study of identifying expanded T cells in peripheral blood. Assay used: immunoSEQ multiplex PCR; TCRdb lists only in-frame clones, some missing. This sample has tens of thousands of clones, with roughly 86% found just once. CDR3 length: 15 amino acids. The J segment lost 5 bases and the V segment lost 4 bases, leaving 7 bases of the junction unmatched. The germline V gene has CDR1 SEHNR and CDR2 FQNEAQ (reference sequence). The receptor's source is a person between 18 and 70 years old in good health. The chain uses TRBV7-9 and TRBJ2-1, with 8 nucleotides matching TRBD1. The sample was blood. The CDR3 here is CASSSGQGSNNEQFF. For the CDR3, the DNA is TGTGCCAGCAGCTCAGGACAGGGATCGAACAATGAGCAGTTCTTC.